These T cell receptor beta chains were read from a single sample in a study of CD8+CD57+ T cells in acquired aplastic anemia. TCRdb fed the reads into MiXCR, producing one record per CDR3 protein. The data show around 400,000 distinct CDR3 sequences, 65% to 80% seen once. Sequencing input: sorted CD4+, CD8+, or CD8+CD57+ T cells (not recorded which) from PBMCs. The receptor set was obtained from a human donor in good health, serving as a control. Both conserved end residues are part of each CDR3. Fields, in order: clone size, J gene, V gene, D gene, CDR3 protein, CDR3 DNA. A D gene is named only where the DNA matches it firmly. Rows give clone size only sometimes, using once, few, many, or a class for an expanded clone.

-	TRBJ2-7	TRBV20-1	-	CSARLAGASYF	TGCAGTGCTAGACTCGCGGGCGCCAGCTACTTC
-	TRBJ2-6	TRBV4-1	-	CASSVSGASVLTF	TGCGCCAGCAGCGTTTCTGGGGCCAGCGTCCTGACTTTC
many	TRBJ2-7	TRBV3-1	TRBD2	CASTQAASGGREQYF	TGTGCCAGCACTCAGGCCGCTAGCGGGGGGAGAGAGCAGTACTTC
-	TRBJ1-5	TRBV5-5	-	CASSPTDRTSNQPQHF	TGTGCCAGCAGCCCAACTGACAGAACTAGCAATCAGCCCCAGCATTTT
-	TRBJ2-3	TRBV7-9	TRBD1	CASSPTGENEKLFYF	TGTGCCAGCAGCCCGACAGGGGAAAATGAAAAACTGTTTTATTTT
-	TRBJ2-1	TRBV7-3	-	CASSPRAGRRYEQFF	TGTGCCAGCAGCCCCCGGGCGGGGAGACGGTACGAGCAGTTCTTC
-	TRBJ1-2	TRBV7-3	-	CASSDRRAALGGYTF	TGTGCCAGCAGTGACAGGAGGGCAGCTTTGGGTGGCTACACCTTC
many	TRBJ1-5	TRBV6-2/TRBV6-3	-	CASSYSKGKGDQPQHF	TGTGCCAGCAGTTACTCGAAGGGAAAGGGAGATCAGCCCCAGCATTTT
-	TRBJ1-1	TRBV7-3	-	CASSLRPDTEAFF	TGTGCCAGCAGCTTAAGGCCAGATACTGAAGCTTTCTTT
many	TRBJ1-5	TRBV7-8	-	CASSFNAGSNQPQHF	TGTGCCAGCAGCTTCAATGCCGGGAGTAATCAGCCCCAGCATTTT
many	TRBJ2-1	TRBV6-5	TRBD2	CASIPTLAGLYNEQFF	TGTGCCAGCATACCTACACTAGCGGGCCTTTACAATGAGCAGTTCTTC
many	TRBJ2-1	TRBV7-3	-	CASSRAGDYEQFF	TGTGCCAGCAGCCGGGCAGGTGATTATGAGCAGTTCTTC
once	TRBJ1-4	TRBV7-2	-	CASSLDYKQYILFF	TGCGCCAGCAGCCTCGACTATAAGCAGTACATACTGTTTTTT
-	TRBJ2-1	TRBV7-8	TRBD2	CASSQTSGGAHNEQFF	TGTGCCAGCAGCCAGACTAGCGGGGGGGCCCACAATGAGCAGTTCTTC
few	TRBJ2-7	TRBV19	-	CAWSREGGSSYEQYF	TGTGCCTGGAGTCGCGAGGGGGGAAGCTCCTACGAGCAGTACTTC
-	TRBJ2-3	TRBV5-1	-	CASSEQITKEQYF	TGCGCCAGCAGCGAACAAATAACGAAAGAGCAGTATTTT
-	TRBJ1-4	TRBV5-8	TRBD1	CASSEAGGEEKLFF	TGTGCCAGCAGCGAGGCAGGGGGGGAGGAAAAACTGTTTTTT
-	TRBJ2-2	TRBV19	TRBD1	CASSMGDRDRLTGELFF	TGTGCCAGTAGTATGGGGGACAGGGACAGATTAACCGGGGAGCTGTTTTTT
-	TRBJ1-1	TRBV9	-	CASSAFKNTEAFF	TGTGCCAGCAGCGCCTTTAAGAACACTGAAGCTTTCTTT
-	TRBJ1-2	TRBV2	TRBD1	CASRATGGFNYDYTF	TGTGCCAGCCGCGCGACAGGGGGCTTTAACTATGACTATACCTTC
-	TRBJ2-7	TRBV6-1	TRBD2	CASRLSGDTYEQYF	TGTGCCAGCAGACTTAGCGGGGACACCTACGAGCAGTACTTC
-	TRBJ2-7	TRBV29-1	-	CSVPWVVLEQYF	TGCAGCGTCCCGTGGGTAGTCCTCGAGCAGTACTTC
-	TRBJ2-3	TRBV9	TRBD2	CASSGGGTSSDTQYF	TGTGCCAGCAGCGGAGGAGGGACTAGCTCAGATACGCAGTATTTT
few	TRBJ2-2	TRBV24-1	TRBD1	CATSDSGQDTGELFF	TGTGCCACCAGTGATTCGGGACAGGACACCGGGGAGCTGTTTTTT
-	TRBJ1-2	TRBV20-1	-	CSARDIGVHGYTF	TGCAGTGCTAGAGATATTGGGGTCCACGGCTACACCTTC
-	TRBJ1-2	TRBV4-1	TRBD1	CASRGDRGRGYTF	TGCGCCAGCAGGGGAGACAGGGGGCGAGGCTACACCTTC
-	TRBJ2-3	TRBV7-2	-	CASSPCNDQLVDPQYF	TGTGCCAGCAGCCCCTGCAATGACCAGTTGGTCGATCCACAGTATTTT
-	TRBJ1-4	TRBV19	-	CASSQDASSEKLFF	TGTGCCAGTAGTCAGGACGCGTCTAGTGAAAAACTGTTTTTT
-	TRBJ1-6	TRBV20-1	-	CSARLGDLTLHF	TGCAGTGCTAGACTAGGAGACCTCACCCTCCACTTT